This T cell receptor beta chain came from a study of blood T cell repertoires in COVID-19 (dated by TCRdb to 2020 to 2022). About the investigation overall: Collaborator samples came from the United States, Italy and Spain and covered acute and convalescent phases of COVID-19. The material from the prospective study consisted of cDNA or gDNA derived from T cells, B-cell-depleted T cells, or PBMCs. Subjects who had been exposed to COVID-19, were actively infected with it, or had recovered from it provided the deeply sampled blood TCRbeta repertoires that made up the dataset. The repertoires were released in a freely available public database meant as a resource for research on the immune response to SARS-CoV-2. The samples were drawn from the first 160 participants of the ongoing ImmuneRACE study and from 950 to 1,500 subjects provided by 6 global collaborators. Sample metadata almost always included a de-identified subject ID, COVID-19 status, age in years and sex. Where HLA class I and class II types were available, the types were taken from metadata supplied by the sample provider, not from assay-based typing. What the study reported, not specific to this receptor: How much clinical and demographic metadata was included differed by source and by participant, and the metadata was provided uncurated.

To note about this clone: Its specific antigen is unknown. Per-nucleotide qualities are absent, and no much larger clonotype sits a single base away.

Trimming takes 3 bases from V and 2 bases from J, and the germline ends sit 11 bases apart. The CDR3, from cysteine to phenylalanine, totals 14 residues. CDR3 DNA only is kept here, 42 bases in frame from base 1. CDR1 LGHNT and CDR2 FRNRAP are derived from the germline V gene. Samples from volunteer blood donors who had recovered from COVID-19 were contributed by a second Seattle source. The collaborating institutions used their own protocols to collect whole blood in K2EDTA tubes. For TCRbeta analysis, collaborators shipped samples in one of three forms: frozen whole blood, isolated PBMCs, or DNA extracted from either of those sample types. TCRbeta CDR3 regions were amplified from genomic DNA by means of the immunoSEQ Assay, a bias-controlled multiplex PCR. For the original study's pipeline: The number of nucleated cells in each sample was estimated from the amplification of reference gene primers within the assay. To quantify the absolute abundance of each unique TCRbeta CDR3 rearrangement, sequence reads were collapsed and filtered. For each sample, productive Simpson clonality was calculated by taking the square root of Simpson's diversity index across productive rearrangements. In TCRdb, the immuneACCESS table is reduced to in-frame sequences with V and J assigned. These tables do not hold every clone; where another copy was compared, an unresolved V gene accounts for under half, and the others remain unexplained. That table furnishes V, J and clone size, whereas the DNA furnished D and trimming. The sample table contains over 250,000 clones; only one count was recorded for roughly 86% of them. About 10% of the sample goes to the ten largest clones.

Sequences were obtained from peripheral blood. The chain was built from TRBV12-5 and TRBJ2-7, and TRBD1 may be the D gene, going by 5 matching bases. This TCR was sampled from a man in his forties or fifties who had recovered from COVID-19. In nucleotides, the sequence is TGTGCTAGTGGTTTTCTGGACAAGACCTACGAGCAGTACTTC. This encodes CASGFLDKTYEQYF.